The 22 T cell receptor beta chains below come from one sample, sequenced in a study of vaccination effects on CD4 cells after COVID-19. No antigens are known for them. The method was immunoSEQ multiplex PCR; TCRdb's version includes in-frame clones alone and lacks a portion of them. Of about 45,000 clones listed, approximately 74% are singletons. CD4+ T cell isolation took place after about nine days of culture. Specimen: CD4+ T cells from PBMCs cultured without peptide, collected before COVID-19 vaccination. Receptors originate from a human donor who had a prior SARS-CoV-2 infection.

This sequence joins TRBV29-1 and TRBJ2-6; D is perhaps TRBD1 (6 bases). V gave up 4 bases and J gave up 1 base, with 8 bases separating them. CDR1 and CDR2 (germline): SQVTM, ANQGSEA. This CDR3 comprises 14 residues. CDR3 in DNA: TGCAGCGTTGCCGGGACATCTGGGGCCAACGTCCTGACTTTC. Encoded protein: CSVAGTSGANVLTF.

The chain employs TRBV4-3 and TRBJ2-4; TRBD2 agrees at 9 bases. The length of the CDR3 is 16 residues. Trimming cost V 3 bases and J 8 bases; bases outside gene matches: 11. In germline, CDR1 is LGHNA, CDR2 YSLEER. The CDR3 loop reads CASSQGMASGIDIQYF. The DNA of the CDR3 is TGCGCCAGCAGCCAGGGGATGGCTAGCGGGATAGACATTCAGTACTTC.

The gene calls are TRBV2 and TRBJ1-5; TRBD1 is a possible D gene (5 bases). Germline lookup yields CDR1 SNHLY and CDR2 FYNNEI. The CDR3 has 15 amino acids. Deletions cut 0 bases from V and 5 bases from J, with 11 bases between. CDR3 sequence reads: CASSEAQKGHQPQHF. DNA of the CDR3: TGTGCCAGCAGTGAAGCGCAAAAGGGGCATCAGCCCCAGCATTTT.

This clone showed up just a few times. The chain couples TRBV21-1 to TRBJ1-2; the D call TRBD1 from the table was never checked on the DNA. TRBV21-1 is reported as a pseudogene. CDR3 size: 14 residues. CDR3 sequence: CASSAEGGSYGYTF. CDR3 DNA: TGTGCCAGCAGCGCGGAAGGGGGCTCCTATGGCTACACCTTC.

This clone was picked up one time. V and J are TRBV11-2 and TRBJ1-1; D ambiguous. Germline lookup yields CDR1 SGHAT and CDR2 FQNNGV. The CDR3 totals 13 residues. V lost 5 bases to trimming and J lost 1 base, with 8 bases between them. The CDR3 bases are TGTGCCAGCAGCGTACAGACGAACACTGAAGCTTTCTTT. It is translated as CASSVQTNTEAFF.

CDR3 nucleotides: TGTGCCAGCAGCTTGATGGGACAGGGTAACTATGGCTACACCTTC. Translating gives CASSLMGQGNYGYTF. V usage is TRBV5-5 and J usage is TRBJ1-2; 9 nucleotides match TRBD1. V shed 1 base, J shed 1 base, and the junction held 2 bases outside the gene matches. The germline CDR1 and CDR2 sequences are SGHKS and YYEKEE (reference sequence). The CDR3 has 15 amino acids.

This rearrangement joins TRBV5-8 to TRBJ2-3; no clear D. Trimming cost V 1 base and J 0 bases, with 9 bases left between them. The CDR3 sequence is 15 residues long. CDR1 and CDR2 (germline): SGHTS, YDEGEE. The CDR3 DNA reads TGTGCCAGCAGCTTGTGGAGTTCTAGCACAGATACGCAGTATTTT. Its protein is CASSLWSSSTDTQYF.

This sequence joins TRBV5-5 and TRBJ2-2, with 11 bases matching TRBD2. With V trimmed by 4 bases and J by 1 base, 6 bases remained unmatched. CDR1 and CDR2 (germline): SGHKS, YYEKEE (reference sequence). The CDR3 covers 17 residues. In DNA, the CDR3 is TGTGCCAGCAGCAGAACCGGGACTAGCGGGAACACCGGGGAGCTGTTTTTT. Its translation: CASSRTGTSGNTGELFF.

The chain uses TRBV5-1 and TRBJ2-3, with TRBD2 matching 10 bases. Per the germline V gene, CDR1 is SGHRS and CDR2 is YFSETQ. With 2 bases clipped from V and 2 bases from J, the junction kept 5 bases outside the gene matches. The CDR3 is 16 amino acids. This CDR3 is CASSFIAGGPTDTQYF. CDR3 nucleotides: TGCGCCAGCAGCTTTATAGCGGGGGGCCCCACAGATACGCAGTATTTT.

The chain uses TRBV4-1 and TRBJ2-3, with 10 bases fitting TRBD1. The CDR3 is 20 residues long. Germline V gives CDR1 MGHRA, CDR2 YSYEKL. V shed 4 bases, J shed 4 bases, and the junction held 20 bases outside the gene matches. The CDR3 DNA follows: TGCGCCAGCAGCCTGCCCCAATTCGGGACAGGGGAGAGTTCCGCAGATACGCAGTATTTT. Amino acids: CASSLPQFGTGESSADTQYF.

The chain employs TRBV6-1 and TRBJ1-5; unclear D gene. Trimming left V 2 bases short and J 7 bases short, with 12 bases between. CDR1 and CDR2 from the germline V gene are MNHNS and SASEGT. The CDR3 spans 14 residues. The CDR3 DNA reads TGTGCCAGCAGTGAACAACACGGGGTCCAGCCCCAGCATTTT. Translated: CASSEQHGVQPQHF.

The CDR3 loop is CASSQDLTATGLLRMQYF. In DNA, the CDR3 is TGTGCCAGCAGCCAAGATCTCACGGCAACGGGACTCCTACGAATGCAGTACTTC. This rearrangement joins TRBV4-2 to TRBJ2-7; a weak D match, TRBD2 (6 bases). Germline assignment: CDR1 LGHNA and CDR2 YNFKEQ. Trimming removed 0 bases from V and 9 bases from J, with 27 bases in between. The CDR3 extends over 18 amino acids.

This chain links TRBV15 with TRBJ2-7; D not certain. The germline V gene encodes CDR1 LNHNV and CDR2 YYDKDF (reference sequence). The CDR3 covers 15 residues. V was trimmed by 0 bases and J by 3 bases, leaving 12 bases between them. CDR3: CATSRDYGSHYEQYF. CDR3 DNA: TGTGCCACCAGCAGAGATTACGGCAGTCACTACGAGCAGTACTTC. Looking up the rest from reference TRBV15 and TRBJ2-7 gives the full variable domain: DAMVIQNPRYQVTQFGKPVTLSCSQTLNHNVMYWYQQKSSQAPKLLFHYYDKDFNNEADTPDNFQSRRPNTSFCFLDIRSPGLGDTAMYLCATSRDYGSHYEQYFGPGTRLTVT.

V usage is TRBV7-9 and J usage is TRBJ1-2; the D gene is possibly TRBD1 (6 bases). Germline V lookup: CDR1 SEHNR, CDR2 FQNEAQ (reference sequence). The CDR3 is 15 residues long. Trimming stripped 5 bases from V and 6 bases from J, with 19 bases between. CDR3 in DNA: TGTGCCAGCAGCGGAAACAGGGAATTGAGGGATGGCTACACCTTC. Protein product: CASSGNRELRDGYTF.

This chain links TRBV11-1 with TRBJ2-3; D ambiguous. Trimming cost V 1 base and J 5 bases, with 10 bases left between them. Per the germline V gene, CDR1 is SGHAT and CDR2 is FQDESV (reference sequence). The CDR3 runs to 14 residues. CDR3 protein: CASSLGSTRDTQYF. As DNA, the CDR3 is TGTGCCAGCAGCTTAGGTTCCACACGAGATACGCAGTATTTT.

The rearrangement uses TRBV30 and TRBJ1-1; no reliable D call. V was shortened by 2 bases and J by 3 bases, with 7 bases between the two germline ends. CDR3 length: 12 amino acids. Germline V CDR1 and CDR2: GTSNPN, SVGIG (reference sequence). CDR3 protein: CAWSNVYTEAFF. For the CDR3, the DNA is TGTGCCTGGAGTAACGTTTACACTGAAGCTTTCTTT.

This chain joins TRBV2 and TRBJ1-2; D ambiguous. CDR3 size: 15 residues. The V and J ends lost 8 bases and 4 bases respectively, with 20 bases between them. Germline values: CDR1 SNHLY, CDR2 FYNNEI. DNA for the CDR3: TGTGCCAGCGAAGAGCCTCTGTCGTCCGTCTATGGCTACACCTTC. Translating it yields CASEEPLSSVYGYTF.

V gene TRBV4-2 combines with J gene TRBJ2-5; D is possibly TRBD1 or TRBD2 (6 bases each). The germline V gene encodes CDR1 LGHNA and CDR2 YNFKEQ. Trimming cost V 5 bases and J 4 bases, with 17 bases left between them. The CDR3 has 15 residues. Written as DNA, the CDR3 is TGTGCCAGCAGCACCCGGGACGGGGGCGGAGAGACCCAGTACTTC. Translation gives CASSTRDGGGETQYF.

The chain carries TRBV3-1 (or the pseudogene TRBV3-2) and TRBJ1-1, with D perhaps TRBD1 (5 bases). Trimming cost V 4 bases and J 1 base, with 7 bases left between them. The CDR3 runs 13 residues. The germline V gene has CDR1 LGHDT and CDR2 YNNKEL (reference sequence). CDR3 amino acids: CASSPGQNTEAFF. The CDR3 DNA reads TGTGCCAGCAGCCCTGGACAGAACACTGAAGCTTTCTTT.

V is TRBV6-5 and J is TRBJ1-2; D not resolved. The CDR3 has 11 residues. Germline values: CDR1 MNHEY, CDR2 SVGAGI. Trimming pared 10 bases from V and 6 bases from J, leaving 12 bases between. The CDR3 DNA sequence: TGTGCCACTGAGGGTTATGATGGCTACACCTTC. Translation: CATEGYDGYTF.

This clone appeared a single time. V is TRBV2 and J is TRBJ2-2; D possibly corresponds to TRBD1 (5 bases). The CDR3 has 13 residues. The V and J ends lost 5 bases and 5 bases respectively, with 9 bases between them. The germline gives CDR1 SNHLY, CDR2 FYNNEI. In DNA form, the CDR3 reads TGTGCCAGCAGTACCAGGGTTACCGGGGAGCTGTTTTTT. Translation: CASSTRVTGELFF. Full variable domain (rest looked up from reference TRBV2 and TRBJ2-2): EPEVTQTPSHQVTQMGQEVILRCVPISNHLYFYWYRQILGQKVEFLVSFYNNEISEKSEIFDDQFSVERPDGSNFTLKIRSTKLEDSAMYFCASSTRVTGELFFGEGSRLTVL.

The chain has TRBV24-1 and TRBJ2-5; no firm D call. Trimming left V 3 bases short and J 2 bases short, with 12 bases between. The CDR3 spans 15 residues. Germline V gives CDR1 KGHDR, CDR2 SFDVKD. The CDR3 DNA follows: TGTGCCACCAGTGATAGTAGAGGAACACAAGAGACCCAGTACTTC. Protein: CATSDSRGTQETQYF.